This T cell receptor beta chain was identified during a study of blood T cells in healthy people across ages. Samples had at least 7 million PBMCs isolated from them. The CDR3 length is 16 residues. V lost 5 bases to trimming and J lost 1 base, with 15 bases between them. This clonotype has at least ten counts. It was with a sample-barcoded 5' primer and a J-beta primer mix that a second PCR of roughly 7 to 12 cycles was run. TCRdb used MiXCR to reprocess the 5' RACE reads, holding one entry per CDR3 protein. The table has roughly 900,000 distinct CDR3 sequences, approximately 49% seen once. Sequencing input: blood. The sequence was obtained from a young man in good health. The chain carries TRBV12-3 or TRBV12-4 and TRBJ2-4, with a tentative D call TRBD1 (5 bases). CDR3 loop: CASSPDTPLAKNIQYF. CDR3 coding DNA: TGTGCCAGCAGTCCGGACACCCCATTGGCCAAAAACATTCAGTACTTC.